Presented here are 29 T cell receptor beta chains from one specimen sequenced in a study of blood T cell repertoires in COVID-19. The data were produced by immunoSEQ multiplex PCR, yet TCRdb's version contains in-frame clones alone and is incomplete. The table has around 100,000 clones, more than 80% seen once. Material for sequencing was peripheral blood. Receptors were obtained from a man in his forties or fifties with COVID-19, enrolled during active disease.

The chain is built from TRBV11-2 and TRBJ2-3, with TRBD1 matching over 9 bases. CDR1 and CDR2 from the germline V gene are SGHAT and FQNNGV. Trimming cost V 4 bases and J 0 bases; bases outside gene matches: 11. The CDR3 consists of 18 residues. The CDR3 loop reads CASSSRTGDLASTDTQYF. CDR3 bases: TGTGCCAGCAGCTCCCGGACAGGGGATTTGGCTAGCACAGATACGCAGTATTTT.

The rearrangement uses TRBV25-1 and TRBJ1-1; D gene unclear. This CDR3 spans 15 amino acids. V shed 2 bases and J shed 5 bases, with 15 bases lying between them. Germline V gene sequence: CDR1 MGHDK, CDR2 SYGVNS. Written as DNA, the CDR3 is TGTGCCAGCAGTGAAAGCTTGAGCGGCGGGACTGAAGCTTTCTTT. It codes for CASSESLSGGTEAFF. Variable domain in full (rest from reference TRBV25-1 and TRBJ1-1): EADIYQTPRYLVIGTGKKITLECSQTMGHDKMYWYQQDPGMELHLIHYSYGVNSTEKGDLSSESTVSRIRTEHFPLTLESARPSHTSQYLCASSESLSGGTEAFFGQGTRLTVV.

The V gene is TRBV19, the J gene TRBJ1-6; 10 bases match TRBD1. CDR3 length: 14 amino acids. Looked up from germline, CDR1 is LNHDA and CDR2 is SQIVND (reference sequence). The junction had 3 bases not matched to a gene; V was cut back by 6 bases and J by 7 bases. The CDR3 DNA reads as TGTGCCAGTAGCATGGGACAGGGGAATTCACCCCTCCACTTT. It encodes CASSMGQGNSPLHF.

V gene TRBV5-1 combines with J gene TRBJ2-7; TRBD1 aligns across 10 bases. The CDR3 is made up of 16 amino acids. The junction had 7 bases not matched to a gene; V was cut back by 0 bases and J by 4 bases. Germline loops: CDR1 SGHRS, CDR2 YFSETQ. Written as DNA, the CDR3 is TGCGCCAGCAGCTTGGCCGTGGACAGGGGGTGGTACGAGCAGTACTTC. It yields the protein CASSLAVDRGWYEQYF.

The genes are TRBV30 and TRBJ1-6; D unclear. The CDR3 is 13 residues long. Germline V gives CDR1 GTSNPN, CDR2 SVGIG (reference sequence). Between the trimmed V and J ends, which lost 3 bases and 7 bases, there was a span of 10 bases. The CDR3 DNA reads TGTGCCTGGAGCCTCATCGGGAATTCACCCCTCCACTTT. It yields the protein CAWSLIGNSPLHF.

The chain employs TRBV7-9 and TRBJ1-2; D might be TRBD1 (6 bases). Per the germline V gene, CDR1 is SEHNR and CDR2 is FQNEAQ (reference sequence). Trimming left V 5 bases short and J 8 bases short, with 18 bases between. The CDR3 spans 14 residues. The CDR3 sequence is CASSARGTFEGYTF. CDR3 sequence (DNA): TGTGCCAGCAGCGCTAGAGGGACATTCGAAGGCTACACCTTC.

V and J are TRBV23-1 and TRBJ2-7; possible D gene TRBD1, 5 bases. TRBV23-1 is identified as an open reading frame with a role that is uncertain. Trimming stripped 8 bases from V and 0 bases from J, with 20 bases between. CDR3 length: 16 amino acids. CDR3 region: CASLVVQGTVSYEQYF. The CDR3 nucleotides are TGCGCCAGCCTGGTTGTGCAGGGAACAGTCTCCTACGAGCAGTACTTC.

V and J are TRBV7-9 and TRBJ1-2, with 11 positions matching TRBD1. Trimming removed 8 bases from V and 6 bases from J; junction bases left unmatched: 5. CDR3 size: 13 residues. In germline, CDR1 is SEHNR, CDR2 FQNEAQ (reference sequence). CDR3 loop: CASGGQGGDGYTF. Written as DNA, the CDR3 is TGTGCCAGCGGGGGACAGGGGGGAGATGGCTACACCTTC.

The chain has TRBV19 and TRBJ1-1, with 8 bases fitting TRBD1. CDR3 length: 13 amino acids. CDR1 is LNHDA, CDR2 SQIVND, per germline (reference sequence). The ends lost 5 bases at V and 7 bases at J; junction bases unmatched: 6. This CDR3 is CASSEGQAYEAFF. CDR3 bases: TGTGCCAGTAGTGAGGGACAGGCTTATGAAGCTTTCTTT.

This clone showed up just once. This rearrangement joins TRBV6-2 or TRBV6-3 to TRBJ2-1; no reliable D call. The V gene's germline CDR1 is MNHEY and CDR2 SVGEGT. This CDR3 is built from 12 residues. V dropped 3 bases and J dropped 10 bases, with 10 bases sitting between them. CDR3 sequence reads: CASSYQVYEQFF. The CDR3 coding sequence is TGTGCCAGCAGTTATCAGGTTTACGAGCAGTTCTTC.

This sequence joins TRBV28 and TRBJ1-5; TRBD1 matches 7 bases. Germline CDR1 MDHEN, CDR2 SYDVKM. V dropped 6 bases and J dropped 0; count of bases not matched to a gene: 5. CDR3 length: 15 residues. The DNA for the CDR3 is TGTGCCAGCAGGACAGGGCGAAATAGCAATCAGCCCCAGCATTTT. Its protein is CASRTGRNSNQPQHF.

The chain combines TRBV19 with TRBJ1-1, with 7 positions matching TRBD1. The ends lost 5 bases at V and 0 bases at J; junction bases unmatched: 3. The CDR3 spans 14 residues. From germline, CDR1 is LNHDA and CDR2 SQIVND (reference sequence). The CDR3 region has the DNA TGTGCCAGTAGTCCCGGGACAGTGAACACTGAAGCTTTCTTT. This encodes CASSPGTVNTEAFF. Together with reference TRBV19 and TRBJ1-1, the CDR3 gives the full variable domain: DGGITQSPKYLFRKEGQNVTLSCEQNLNHDAMYWYRQDPGQGLRLIYYSQIVNDFQKGDIAEGYSVSREKKESFPLTVTSAQKNPTAFYLCASSPGTVNTEAFFGQGTRLTVV.

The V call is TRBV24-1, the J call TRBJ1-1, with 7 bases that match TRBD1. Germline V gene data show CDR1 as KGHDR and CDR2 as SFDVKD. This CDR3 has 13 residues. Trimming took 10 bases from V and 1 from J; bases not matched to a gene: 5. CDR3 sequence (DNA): TGTGCCACTTCCCGGGACAGGAACACTGAAGCTTTCTTT. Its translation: CATSRDRNTEAFF.

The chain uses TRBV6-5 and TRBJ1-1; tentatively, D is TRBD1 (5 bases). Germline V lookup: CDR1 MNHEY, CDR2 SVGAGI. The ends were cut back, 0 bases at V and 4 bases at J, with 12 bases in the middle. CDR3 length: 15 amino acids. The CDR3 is CASSYSRGAGTEAFF. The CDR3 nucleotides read TGTGCCAGCAGTTACTCGAGGGGAGCGGGCACTGAAGCTTTCTTT.

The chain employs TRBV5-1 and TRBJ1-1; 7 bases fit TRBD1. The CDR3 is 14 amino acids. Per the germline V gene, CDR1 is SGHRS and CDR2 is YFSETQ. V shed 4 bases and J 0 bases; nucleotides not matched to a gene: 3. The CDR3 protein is CASSRDSMNTEAFF. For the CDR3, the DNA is TGCGCCAGCAGCCGGGACAGCATGAACACTGAAGCTTTCTTT.

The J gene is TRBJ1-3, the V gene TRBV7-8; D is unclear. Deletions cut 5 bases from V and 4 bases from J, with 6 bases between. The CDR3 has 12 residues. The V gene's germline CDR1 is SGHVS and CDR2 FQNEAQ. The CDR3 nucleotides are TGTGCCAGCAGCACGAGCGGAAACACCATATATTTT. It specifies CASSTSGNTIYF.

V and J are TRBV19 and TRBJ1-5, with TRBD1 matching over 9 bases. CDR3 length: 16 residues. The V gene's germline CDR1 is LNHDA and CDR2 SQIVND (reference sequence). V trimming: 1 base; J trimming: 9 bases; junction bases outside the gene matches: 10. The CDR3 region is CASSIAGTGSFRPQHF. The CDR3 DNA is TGTGCCAGTAGTATAGCCGGGACAGGGTCCTTCCGGCCCCAGCATTTT.

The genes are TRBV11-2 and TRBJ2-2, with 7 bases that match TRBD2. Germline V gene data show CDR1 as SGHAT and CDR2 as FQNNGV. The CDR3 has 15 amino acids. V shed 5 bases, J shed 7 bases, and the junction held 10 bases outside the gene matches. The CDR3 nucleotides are TGTGCCAGCAGCCCTGGGGCGGGGGAGGTCGGGGAGCTGTTTTTT. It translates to CASSPGAGEVGELFF.

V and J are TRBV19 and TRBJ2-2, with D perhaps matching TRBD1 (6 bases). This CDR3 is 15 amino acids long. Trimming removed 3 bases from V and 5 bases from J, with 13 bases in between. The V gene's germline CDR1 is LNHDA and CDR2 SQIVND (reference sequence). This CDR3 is CASSMSRQGTGELFF. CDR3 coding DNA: TGTGCCAGTAGTATGAGTCGGCAGGGGACCGGGGAGCTGTTTTTT.

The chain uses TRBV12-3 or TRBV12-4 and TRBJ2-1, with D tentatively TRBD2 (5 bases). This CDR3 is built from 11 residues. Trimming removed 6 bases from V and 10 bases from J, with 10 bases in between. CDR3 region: CASRERGEQFF. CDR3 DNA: TGTGCCAGCAGGGAGCGCGGGGAGCAGTTCTTC.

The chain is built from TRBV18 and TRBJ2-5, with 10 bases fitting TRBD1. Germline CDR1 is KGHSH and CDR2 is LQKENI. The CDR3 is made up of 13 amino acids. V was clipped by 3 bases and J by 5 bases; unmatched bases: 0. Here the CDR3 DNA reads TGTGCCAGCTCACCGGGACAGGGGGAGACCCAGTACTTC. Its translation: CASSPGQGETQYF.

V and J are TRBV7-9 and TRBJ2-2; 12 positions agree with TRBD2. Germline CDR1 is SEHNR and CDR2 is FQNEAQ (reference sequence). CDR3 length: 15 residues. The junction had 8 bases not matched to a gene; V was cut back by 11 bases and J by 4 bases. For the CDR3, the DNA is TGTGCCTCCGCTCCGGGACTAGCGGGCACCGGGGAGCTGTTTTTT. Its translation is CASAPGLAGTGELFF. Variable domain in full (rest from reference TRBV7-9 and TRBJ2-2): DTGVSQNPRHKITKRGQNVTFRCDPISEHNRLYWYRQTLGQGPEFLTYFQNEAQLEKSRLLSDRFSAERPKGSFSTLEIQRTEQGDSAMYLCASAPGLAGTGELFFGEGSRLTVL.

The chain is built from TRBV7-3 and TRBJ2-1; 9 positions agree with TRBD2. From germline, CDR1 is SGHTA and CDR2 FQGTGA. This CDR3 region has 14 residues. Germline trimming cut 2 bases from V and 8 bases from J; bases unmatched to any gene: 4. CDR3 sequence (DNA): TGTGCCAGCAGCTTATTTAGCGGGGGCGATGAGCAGTTCTTC. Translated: CASSLFSGGDEQFF.

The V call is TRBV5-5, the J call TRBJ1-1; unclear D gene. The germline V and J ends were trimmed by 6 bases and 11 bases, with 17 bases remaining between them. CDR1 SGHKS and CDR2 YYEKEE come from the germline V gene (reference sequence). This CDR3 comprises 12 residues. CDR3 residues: CASTSGGLAAFF. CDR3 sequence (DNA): TGTGCCAGCACCTCCGGCGGGCTTGCCGCTTTCTTT.

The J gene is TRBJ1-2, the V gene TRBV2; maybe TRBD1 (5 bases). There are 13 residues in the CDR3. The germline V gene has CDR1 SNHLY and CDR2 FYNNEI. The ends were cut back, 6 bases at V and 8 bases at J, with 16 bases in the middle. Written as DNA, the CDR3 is TGTGCCAGCAGGGGGGAGGGGAGTCTCGGCTACACCTTC. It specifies CASRGEGSLGYTF. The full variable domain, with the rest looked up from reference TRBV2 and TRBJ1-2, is EPEVTQTPSHQVTQMGQEVILRCVPISNHLYFYWYRQILGQKVEFLVSFYNNEISEKSEIFDDQFSVERPDGSNFTLKIRSTKLEDSAMYFCASRGEGSLGYTFGSGTRLTVV.

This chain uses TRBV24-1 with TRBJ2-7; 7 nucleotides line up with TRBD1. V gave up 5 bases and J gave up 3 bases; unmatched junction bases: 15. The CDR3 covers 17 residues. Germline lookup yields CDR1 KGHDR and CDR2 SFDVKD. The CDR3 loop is CATSALSGQVRNYEQYF. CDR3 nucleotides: TGTGCCACCAGTGCCTTGAGCGGACAGGTAAGGAACTACGAGCAGTACTTC.

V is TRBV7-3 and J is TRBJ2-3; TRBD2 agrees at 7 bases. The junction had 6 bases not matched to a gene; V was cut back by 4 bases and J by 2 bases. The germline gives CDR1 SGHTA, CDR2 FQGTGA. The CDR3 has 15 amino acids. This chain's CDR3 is CASSSSGTTTDTQYF. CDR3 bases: TGTGCCAGCAGCTCCAGCGGGACTACCACAGATACGCAGTATTTT.

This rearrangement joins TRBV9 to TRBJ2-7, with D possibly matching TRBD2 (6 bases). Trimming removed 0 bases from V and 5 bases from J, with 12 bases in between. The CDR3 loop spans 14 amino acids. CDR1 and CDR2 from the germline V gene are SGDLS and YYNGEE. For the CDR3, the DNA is TGTGCCAGCAGCGTAGGGAGACTAGTTGACGAGCAGTACTTC. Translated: CASSVGRLVDEQYF.

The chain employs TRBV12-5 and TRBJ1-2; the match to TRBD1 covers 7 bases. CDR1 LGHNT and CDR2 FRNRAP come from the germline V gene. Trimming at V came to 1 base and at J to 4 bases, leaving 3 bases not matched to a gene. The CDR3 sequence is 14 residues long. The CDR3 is CASGLEGAGYGYTF. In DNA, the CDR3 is TGTGCTAGTGGTTTGGAGGGGGCAGGCTATGGCTACACCTTC. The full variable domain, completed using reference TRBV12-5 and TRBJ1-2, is DARVTQTPRHKVTEMGQEVTMRCQPILGHNTVFWYRQTMMQGLELLAYFRNRAPLDDSGMPKDRFSAEMPDATLATLKIQPSEPRDSAVYFCASGLEGAGYGYTFGSGTRLTVV.